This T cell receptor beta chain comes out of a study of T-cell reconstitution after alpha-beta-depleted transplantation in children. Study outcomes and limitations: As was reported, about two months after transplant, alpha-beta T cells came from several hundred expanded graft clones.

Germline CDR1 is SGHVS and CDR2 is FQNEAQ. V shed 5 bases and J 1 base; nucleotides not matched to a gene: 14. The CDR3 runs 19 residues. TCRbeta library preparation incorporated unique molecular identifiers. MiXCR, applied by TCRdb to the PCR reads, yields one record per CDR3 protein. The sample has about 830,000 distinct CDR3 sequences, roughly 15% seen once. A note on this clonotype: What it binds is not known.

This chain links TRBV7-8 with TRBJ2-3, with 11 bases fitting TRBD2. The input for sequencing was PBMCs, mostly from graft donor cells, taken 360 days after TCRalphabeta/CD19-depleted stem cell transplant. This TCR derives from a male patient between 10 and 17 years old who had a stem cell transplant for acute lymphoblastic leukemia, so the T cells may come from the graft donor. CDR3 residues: CASSPKVLAGEVGTDTQYF. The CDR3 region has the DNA TGTGCCAGCAGCCCCAAAGTACTAGCGGGAGAAGTGGGCACAGATACGCAGTATTTT.